Listed below are T cell receptor beta chains from one sample, sequenced in a study of spatial heterogeneity in lung cancer. TCRdb processed the 5' RACE reads anew with MiXCR; each CDR3 protein has one entry. The repertoire consists of approximately 92,000 distinct CDR3 sequences, with approximately 12% occurring once and the leading ten covering approximately 39%. The starting material was PBMCs, obtained at surgery. These receptor sequences come from a male donor with early-stage non-small cell lung cancer. The CDR3 runs from the conserved cysteine through the conserved F or W. A D gene is named only where the DNA matches it firmly. The size of a clone is reported for some rows only, either as once, few or many, or as a class for expanded clones.

CDR3aa | CDR3nt | d_gene | j_gene | v_gene | abundance
CASSLARGMADTQYF | TGTGCCAGCAGCTTAGCCCGGGGGATGGCAGATACGCAGTATTTT | - | TRBJ2-3 | TRBV7-2 | -
CASSLKYPLSGAAPNSYEQYF | TGCGCCAGCAGCCTGAAATATCCCTTATCTGGCGCGGCCCCTAACTCCTACGAGCAGTACTTC | - | TRBJ2-7 | TRBV4-3 | -
CASNGGLAGSDTQYF | TGTGCCAGTAACGGAGGACTAGCGGGATCAGATACGCAGTATTTT | TRBD2 | TRBJ2-3 | TRBV19 | -
CASSPTYPRETQYF | TGCGCCAGCAGCCCGACCTATCCCCGTGAGACCCAGTACTTC | - | TRBJ2-5 | TRBV5-1 | -
CASSSAGDTQYF | TGTGCCAGCAGCTCGGCTGGGGATACGCAGTATTTT | - | TRBJ2-3 | TRBV7-2 | few
CASRDSPTDTQYF | TGTGCCAGCAGGGACAGCCCGACAGATACGCAGTATTTT | - | TRBJ2-3 | TRBV2 | many
CASSQTGDQPQHF | TGTGCCAGCAGCCAGACGGGGGATCAGCCCCAGCATTTT | - | TRBJ1-5 | TRBV7-2 | few
CASSYSSRTYEQYF | TGTGCCAGCAGTTACTCGTCCCGGACCTACGAGCAGTACTTC | - | TRBJ2-7 | TRBV6-2/TRBV6-3 | -
CASSRGVGQVNEQFF | TGTGCCAGCAGCCGGGGGGTGGGGCAGGTCAATGAGCAGTTCTTC | - | TRBJ2-1 | TRBV14 | few
CASSPQESGGANVLTF | TGTGCCAGCAGTCCCCAAGAATCAGGTGGGGCCAACGTCCTGACTTTC | - | TRBJ2-6 | TRBV6-1 | medium-sized
CASSLRSASESYEQYF | TGCGCCAGCAGCTTGCGTTCGGCATCTGAGAGCTACGAGCAGTACTTC | - | TRBJ2-7 | TRBV5-1 | few
CASSISGTTKSNQPQHF | TGTGCCAGTAGTATTAGTGGGACAACTAAAAGCAATCAGCCCCAGCATTTT | - | TRBJ1-5 | TRBV19 | -
CASSLGDSPLHF | TGTGCCAGCAGCCTGGGGGATTCACCCCTCCACTTT | - | TRBJ1-6 | TRBV3-1 | few
CASSLMTGANQPQHF | TGTGCCAGCAGCCTAATGACAGGGGCAAATCAGCCCCAGCATTTT | TRBD1 | TRBJ1-5 | TRBV7-2 | -
CASSPGTKETQYF | TGTGCCAGCTCACCGGGGACTAAAGAGACCCAGTACTTC | TRBD2 | TRBJ2-5 | TRBV18 | many
CSVEELRQGYTF | TGCAGCGTTGAAGAGCTACGTCAGGGCTACACCTTC | - | TRBJ1-2 | TRBV29-1 | few
CASSGQGSGSSYEQYF | TGTGCCAGCAGCGGACAGGGGAGTGGAAGCTCCTACGAGCAGTACTTC | TRBD1 | TRBJ2-7 | TRBV2 | -
CASSLVSTSTDTQYF | TGCGCCAGCAGCTTGGTTAGCACCAGCACAGATACGCAGTATTTT | - | TRBJ2-3 | TRBV5-1 | -
CSVLAGGTEQYF | TGCAGTGTCCTAGCGGGAGGTACCGAGCAGTACTTC | TRBD2 | TRBJ2-7 | TRBV20-1 | few
CASSLGQVWANSPLHF | TGTGCCAGCAGTCTAGGACAGGTGTGGGCTAATTCACCCCTCCACTTT | TRBD1 | TRBJ1-6 | TRBV27 | -
CASRSDWAVPGANVLTF | TGTGCCAGCAGGAGCGACTGGGCTGTTCCTGGGGCCAACGTCCTGACTTTC | - | TRBJ2-6 | TRBV27 | few
CASSGLAGGHDEQFF | TGTGCCAGCAGCGGATTAGCGGGGGGGCACGATGAGCAGTTCTTC | TRBD2 | TRBJ2-1 | TRBV7-2 | many
CASRHPGFRDTEAFF | TGTGCCAGCAGACATCCAGGGTTTAGAGACACTGAAGCTTTCTTT | - | TRBJ1-1 | TRBV5-4 | -
CASSPPSGYNEQFF | TGTGCCAGCTCACCACCGTCCGGATACAATGAGCAGTTCTTC | - | TRBJ2-1 | TRBV18 | -
CSVDGTGANNEQFF | TGCAGCGTTGATGGGACAGGGGCGAACAATGAGCAGTTCTTC | TRBD1 | TRBJ2-1 | TRBV29-1 | few
CASRDVRYEQYF | TGTGCCAGCAGGGATGTCCGCTACGAGCAGTACTTC | - | TRBJ2-7 | TRBV6-1 | -
CASSWASLIYNSPLHF | TGTGCCAGCAGCTGGGCGAGTCTCATCTATAATTCACCCCTCCACTTT | - | TRBJ1-6 | TRBV6-6 | -
CASKLAGVLNEQFF | TGTGCCAGCAAACTAGCGGGAGTGCTTAATGAGCAGTTCTTC | TRBD2 | TRBJ2-1 | TRBV7-2 | many
CASSLDASSYNSPLHF | TGTGCCAGCAGCTTAGACGCGAGCTCCTATAATTCACCCCTCCACTTT | - | TRBJ1-6 | TRBV7-2 | few
CSVEARGRSTEAFF | TGCAGCGTTGAGGCCCGGGGGCGGTCCACTGAAGCTTTCTTT | - | TRBJ1-1 | TRBV29-1 | -
CASSQRRGEQYF | TGTGCCAGCAGCCAGAGGAGGGGCGAGCAGTACTTC | - | TRBJ2-7 | TRBV3-1 | few
CATSDTTGGMQPQHF | TGTGCCACCAGTGATACGACAGGGGGTATGCAGCCCCAGCATTTT | TRBD1 | TRBJ1-5 | TRBV24-1 | few
CAISDPLGLGDTQYF | TGTGCCATCAGTGACCCCCTTGGACTCGGAGATACGCAGTATTTT | - | TRBJ2-3 | TRBV10-3 | -
CASSLDHGGGYNEQFF | TGTGCCAGCAGCTTAGATCATGGCGGGGGCTACAATGAGCAGTTCTTC | TRBD2 | TRBJ2-1 | TRBV11-2 | -
CASSYGTGTTNTEAFF | TGTGCCAGCAGTTATGGGACAGGCACCACGAACACTGAAGCTTTCTTT | TRBD1 | TRBJ1-1 | TRBV6-5 | many
CASSKRTVSGYYEQYF | TGTGCCAGCAGCAAAAGGACAGTAAGCGGCTACTACGAGCAGTACTTC | - | TRBJ2-7 | TRBV21-1 | -
CASSSTGQGADEQYF | TGTGCCAGCAGCTCAACGGGACAGGGGGCGGATGAGCAGTACTTC | TRBD1 | TRBJ2-7 | TRBV7-9 | many
CSADRQGAYEQYF | TGCAGTGCCGATAGACAGGGGGCCTACGAGCAGTACTTC | TRBD1 | TRBJ2-7 | TRBV20-1 | -
CSARGVSGSQSEFF | TGCAGTGCTAGGGGGGTTAGCGGGAGCCAATCGGAGTTCTTC | TRBD2 | TRBJ2-1 | TRBV20-1 | few
CASSDPGGSPNTGELFF | TGCGCCAGCAGTGATCCCGGGGGTTCCCCTAACACCGGGGAGCTGTTTTTT | - | TRBJ2-2 | TRBV10-1 | few
CATSGAKKTQYF | TGTGCCACCAGCGGCGCCAAGAAGACCCAGTACTTC | - | TRBJ2-5 | TRBV15 | many
CASSSRTGWESQHF | TGTGCCAGCAGTTCCCGGACAGGGTGGGAGTCCCAGCATTTT | TRBD1 | TRBJ1-5 | TRBV2 | many
CASSSSGTGGADTF | TGTGCCAGCAGTTCCAGCGGGACAGGGGGCGCCGACACCTTC | TRBD1 | TRBJ1-2 | TRBV6-5 | few
CAWDRRLDTEAFF | TGTGCCTGGGATAGGAGGTTAGACACTGAAGCTTTCTTT | - | TRBJ1-1 | TRBV30 | few
CASSGGTGANVLTF | TGCGCCAGCAGCGGGGGAACCGGGGCCAACGTCCTGACTTTC | - | TRBJ2-6 | TRBV5-1 | -
CASSFPRGAGGSLVAQYF | TGTGCCAGCAGTTTCCCCCGGGGAGCGGGGGGATCCCTTGTCGCGCAGTATTTT | TRBD2 | TRBJ2-3 | TRBV28 | -
CSAMGTGVFQPQHF | TGCAGTGCGATGGGGACAGGGGTTTTTCAGCCCCAGCATTTT | TRBD1 | TRBJ1-5 | TRBV20-1 | once
CATSRDQTRVPHGYTF | TGTGCCACCAGCAGAGATCAGACGAGGGTCCCCCATGGCTACACCTTC | - | TRBJ1-2 | TRBV15 | few
CASSQERDREAGNTIYF | TGTGCCAGCAGCCAAGAGAGGGACAGGGAGGCTGGAAACACCATATATTTT | TRBD1 | TRBJ1-3 | TRBV4-2 | -
CASSFEVQETQYF | TGTGCCAGCAGTTTCGAGGTCCAAGAGACCCAGTACTTC | - | TRBJ2-5 | TRBV28 | few
CASSPQHGTGLNTGELFF | TGTGCCAGCAGCCCACAGCACGGGACAGGATTGAACACCGGGGAGCTGTTTTTT | TRBD1 | TRBJ2-2 | TRBV9 | few
CATSRGTAEAFF | TGTGCCACCAGTCGGGGTACGGCTGAAGCTTTCTTT | - | TRBJ1-1 | TRBV24-1 | -